This section outlines one T cell receptor (beta chain) sequence together with its context. The entry originates in a study of shared clonotypes between healthy human individuals. Naivety among CD8 cells was defined by CD45RO negativity and positive CCR7 selection, thereby excluding terminally differentiated effector memory CD45RA+ cells. Looked up from germline, CDR1 is LGHNA and CDR2 is YNFKEQ. This CDR3 has 15 residues. V lost 0 bases and J lost 4, with 10 bases in between. Profiling relied on immunoSEQ multiplex PCR, and the TCRdb table lists in-frame clones only, not all of them. In the table there are almost 700,000 clones, 90% to 95% of which are singletons.

This chain connects TRBV4-2 to TRBJ1-5, with D maybe TRBD1 (5 bases). Input material: naive CD8+ T cells sorted from blood. This TCR was recovered from a man aged 30 to 39 in good health. The CDR3 reads CASSQEWGENQPQHF. In DNA, the CDR3 is TGTGCCAGCAGCCAAGAGTGGGGGGAAAATCAGCCCCAGCATTTT.